The clone carrying this T cell receptor (beta chain) was seen many times. Germline values: CDR1 SGHAT, CDR2 FQNNGV. The CDR3 is made up of 11 amino acids. V was shortened by 4 bases and J by 9 bases, with 6 bases between the two germline ends. This record comes from a study of blood T cell repertoires in COVID-19. Study in general: Sample material is recorded as cDNA or gDNA derived from T cells, B-cell-depleted T cells, or PBMCs.

The authors' processing: By means of reference gene primer amplification, nucleated cell counts were estimated. TCRdb's copy holds only in-frame clones and misses some; the assay was immunoSEQ multiplex PCR. V, J and clone size were drawn from that table, and D and trimming were deduced from the DNA. Altogether over 200,000 clones are present, around 85% being singletons, with the ten largest covering 5.1%. The sequenced sample consisted of peripheral blood. This receptor was taken from a human donor in a cohort sampled during active COVID-19. J is TRBJ2-2 and V is TRBV11-2; the D is unclear. The chain's CDR3 is CASSSEWELFF. CDR3 bases: TGTGCCAGCAGCTCCGAGTGGGAGCTGTTTTTT.